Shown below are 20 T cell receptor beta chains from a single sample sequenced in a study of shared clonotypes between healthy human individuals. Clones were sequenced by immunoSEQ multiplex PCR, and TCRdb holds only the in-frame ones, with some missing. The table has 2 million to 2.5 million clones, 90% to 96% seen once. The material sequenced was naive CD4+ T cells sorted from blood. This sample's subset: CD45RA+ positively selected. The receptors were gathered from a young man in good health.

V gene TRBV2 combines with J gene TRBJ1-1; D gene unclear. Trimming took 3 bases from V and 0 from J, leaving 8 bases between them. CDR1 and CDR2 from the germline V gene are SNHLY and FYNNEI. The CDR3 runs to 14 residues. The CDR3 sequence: CASSDRRVNTEAFF. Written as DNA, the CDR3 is TGTGCCAGCAGTGACCGGCGGGTGAACACTGAAGCTTTCTTT.

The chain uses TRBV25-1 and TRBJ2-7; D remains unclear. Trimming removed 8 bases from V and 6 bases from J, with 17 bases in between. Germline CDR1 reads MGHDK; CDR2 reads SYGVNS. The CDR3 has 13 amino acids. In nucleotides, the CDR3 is TGTGCCAGCGGAGAAGTAGGGTTTAGCGAGCAGTACTTC. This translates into CASGEVGFSEQYF.

The CDR3 spells CASSFVRADTQYF. Here the CDR3 DNA reads TGTGCCAGCAGCTTCGTGAGGGCAGATACGCAGTATTTT. The V call is TRBV13, the J call TRBJ2-3; possible D gene TRBD2, 5 bases. The length of the CDR3 is 13 residues. Trimming removed 3 bases from V and 4 bases from J, with 8 bases in between. Germline V CDR1 and CDR2: PRHDT, FYEKMQ (reference sequence).

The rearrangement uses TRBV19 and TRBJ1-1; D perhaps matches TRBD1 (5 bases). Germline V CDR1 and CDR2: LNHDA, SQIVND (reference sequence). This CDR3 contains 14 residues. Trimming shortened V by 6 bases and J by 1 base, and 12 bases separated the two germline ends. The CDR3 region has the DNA TGTGCCAGTAGCCCTGGGAGGGGGAACACTGAAGCTTTCTTT. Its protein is CASSPGRGNTEAFF.

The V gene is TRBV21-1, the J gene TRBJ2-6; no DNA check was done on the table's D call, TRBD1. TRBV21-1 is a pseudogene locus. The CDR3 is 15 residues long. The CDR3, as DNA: TGTGCCAGCAGCAAAGGGGGGCGGAAAGCCAACGTCCTGACTTTC. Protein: CASSKGGRKANVLTF.

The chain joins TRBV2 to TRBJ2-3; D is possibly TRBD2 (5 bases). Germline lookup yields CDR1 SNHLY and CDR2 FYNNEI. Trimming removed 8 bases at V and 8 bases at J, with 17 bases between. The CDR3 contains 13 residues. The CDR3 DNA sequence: TGTGCCAGCGGAGTTCACCGAGAGGGTACGCAGTATTTT. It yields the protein CASGVHREGTQYF. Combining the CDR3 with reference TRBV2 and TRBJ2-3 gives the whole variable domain EPEVTQTPSHQVTQMGQEVILRCVPISNHLYFYWYRQILGQKVEFLVSFYNNEISEKSEIFDDQFSVERPDGSNFTLKIRSTKLEDSAMYFCASGVHREGTQYFGPGTRLTVL.

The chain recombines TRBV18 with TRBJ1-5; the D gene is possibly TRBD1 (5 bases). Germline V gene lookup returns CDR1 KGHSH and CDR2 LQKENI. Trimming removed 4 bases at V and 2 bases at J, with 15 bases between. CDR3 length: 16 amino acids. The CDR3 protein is CASSQTRVRGNQPQHF. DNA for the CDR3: TGTGCCAGCTCACAAACCAGGGTGCGCGGCAATCAGCCCCAGCATTTT.

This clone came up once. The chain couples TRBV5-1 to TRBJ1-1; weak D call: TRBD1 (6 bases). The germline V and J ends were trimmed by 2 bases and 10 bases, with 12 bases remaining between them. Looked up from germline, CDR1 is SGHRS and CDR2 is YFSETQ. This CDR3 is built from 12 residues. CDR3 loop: CASSFGTFGAFF. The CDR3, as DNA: TGCGCCAGCAGCTTCGGGACATTTGGAGCTTTCTTT.

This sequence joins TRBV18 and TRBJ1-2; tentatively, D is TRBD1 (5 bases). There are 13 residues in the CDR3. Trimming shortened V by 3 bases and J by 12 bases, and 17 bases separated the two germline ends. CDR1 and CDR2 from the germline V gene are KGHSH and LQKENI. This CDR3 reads CASSPRDQRGDTF. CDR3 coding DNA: TGTGCCAGCTCACCGCGGGACCAGAGGGGAGACACCTTC.

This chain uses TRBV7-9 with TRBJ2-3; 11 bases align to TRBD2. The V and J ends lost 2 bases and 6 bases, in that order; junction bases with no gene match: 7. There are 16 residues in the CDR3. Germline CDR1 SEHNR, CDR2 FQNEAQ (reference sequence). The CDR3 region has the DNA TGTGCCAGCAGCTTAACTAGCGGGGGATTCACGGATACGCAGTATTTT. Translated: CASSLTSGGFTDTQYF.

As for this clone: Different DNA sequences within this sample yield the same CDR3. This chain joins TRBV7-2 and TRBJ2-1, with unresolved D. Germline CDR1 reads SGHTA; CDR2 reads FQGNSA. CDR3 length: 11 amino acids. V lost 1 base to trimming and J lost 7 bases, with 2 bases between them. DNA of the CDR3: TGTGCCAGCAGCTTAGGGAATGAGCAGTTCTTC. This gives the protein CASSLGNEQFF.

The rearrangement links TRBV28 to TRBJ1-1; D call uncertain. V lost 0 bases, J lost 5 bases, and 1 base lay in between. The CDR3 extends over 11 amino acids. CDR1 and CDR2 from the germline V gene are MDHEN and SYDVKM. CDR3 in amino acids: CASSLWTEAFF. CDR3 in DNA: TGTGCCAGCAGTTTATGGACTGAAGCTTTCTTT. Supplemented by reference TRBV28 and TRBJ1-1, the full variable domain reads DVKVTQSSRYLVKRTGEKVFLECVQDMDHENMFWYRQDPGLGLRLIYFSYDVKMKEKGDIPEGYSVSREKKERFSLILESASTNQTSMYLCASSLWTEAFFGQGTRLTVV.

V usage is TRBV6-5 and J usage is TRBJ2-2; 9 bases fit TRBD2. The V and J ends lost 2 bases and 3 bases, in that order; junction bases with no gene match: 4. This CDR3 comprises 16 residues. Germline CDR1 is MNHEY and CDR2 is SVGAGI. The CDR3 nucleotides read TGTGCCAGCAGTTACATGCGACTAGCGGACACCGGGGAGCTGTTTTTT. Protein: CASSYMRLADTGELFF.

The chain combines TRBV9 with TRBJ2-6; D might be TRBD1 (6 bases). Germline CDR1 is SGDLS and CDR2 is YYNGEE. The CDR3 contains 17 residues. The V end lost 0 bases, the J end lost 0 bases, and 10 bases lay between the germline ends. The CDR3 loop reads CASSVGTADSGANVLTF. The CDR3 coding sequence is TGTGCCAGCAGCGTAGGGACAGCTGACTCTGGGGCCAACGTCCTGACTTTC.

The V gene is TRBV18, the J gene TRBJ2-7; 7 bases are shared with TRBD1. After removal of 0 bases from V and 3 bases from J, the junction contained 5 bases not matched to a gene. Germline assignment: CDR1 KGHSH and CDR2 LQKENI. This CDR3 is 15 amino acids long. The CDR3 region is CASSPPGQPNYEQYF. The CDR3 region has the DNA TGTGCCAGCTCACCACCGGGACAGCCTAACTACGAGCAGTACTTC.

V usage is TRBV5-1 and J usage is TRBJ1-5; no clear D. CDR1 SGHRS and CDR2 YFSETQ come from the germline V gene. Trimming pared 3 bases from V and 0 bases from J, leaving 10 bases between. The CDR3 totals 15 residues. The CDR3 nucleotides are TGCGCCAGCAGCTCGGGAGACGGTAGCAATCAGCCCCAGCATTTT. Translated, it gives CASSSGDGSNQPQHF.

CDR3 sequence: CASSLVPRTGISPLHF. The CDR3 bases are TGTGCCAGCAGCTTAGTCCCCAGGACAGGGATTTCACCCCTCCACTTT. This chain uses TRBV7-8 with TRBJ1-6; 8 bases map to TRBD1. The CDR3 extends over 16 amino acids. Germline V gene sequence: CDR1 SGHVS, CDR2 FQNEAQ. V lost 1 base, J lost 9 bases, and 8 bases stayed unmatched.

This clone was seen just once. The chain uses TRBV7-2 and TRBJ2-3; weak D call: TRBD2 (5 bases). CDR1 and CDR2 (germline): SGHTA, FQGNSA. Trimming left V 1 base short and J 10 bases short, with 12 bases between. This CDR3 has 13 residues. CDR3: CASSLVGGAPQYF. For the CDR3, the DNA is TGTGCCAGCAGCTTAGTAGGAGGTGCTCCGCAGTATTTT.

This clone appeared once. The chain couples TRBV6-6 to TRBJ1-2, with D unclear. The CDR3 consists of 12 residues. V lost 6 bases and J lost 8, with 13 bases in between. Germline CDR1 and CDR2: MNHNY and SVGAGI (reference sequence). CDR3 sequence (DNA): TGTGCCAGCAGAGTTGGTGGAGTGGGCTACACCTTC. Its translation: CASRVGGVGYTF.

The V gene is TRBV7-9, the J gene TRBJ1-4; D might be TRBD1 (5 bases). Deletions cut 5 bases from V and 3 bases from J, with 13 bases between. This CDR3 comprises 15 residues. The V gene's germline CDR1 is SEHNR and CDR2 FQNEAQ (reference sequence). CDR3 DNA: TGTGCCAGCAGCCCGGGTCGGGGGGCTAATGAAAAACTGTTTTTT. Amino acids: CASSPGRGANEKLFF.